The entry that follows covers one TCR beta chain sequence. Its target is not known. The ends were cut back, 1 base at V and 9 bases at J, with 10 bases in the middle. The CDR3 has 13 residues. This sample is drawn from a study of T cells after yellow fever vaccination. General study results and limits: Some clonotypes were seen in both the CD4 and the CD8 compartments. These made up a small share and likely arose from convergent recombination.

One entry per CDR3 protein, called by TCRdb with MiXCR from the 5' RACE reads. The sample shows 400,000 or so distinct CDR3 sequences, 18% of them seen only once. The sequencing here drew on PBMCs, taken before the yellow fever booster vaccination. This clonotype was obtained from a man younger than 30 who received the YFV17D yellow fever vaccine. The V call is TRBV12-3 or TRBV12-4, the J call TRBJ2-1, with TRBD2 as a possible D gene (5 bases). CDR3 coding DNA: TGTGCCAGCAGTTTAGGAGGGTATGCTGAGCAGTTCTTC. Translating it yields CASSLGGYAEQFF.